This TCR beta chain was captured by sequencing in a study of T cell responses to AZD1222 COVID-19 vaccine. Overall study findings and caveats: A reported finding is that nearly half of spike-specific TCRs target unmutated variant regions. Seropositive AZD1222 recipients at baseline numbered only 5 or 6. White British donors predominated, females outnumbered males, and clonal diversity was possibly underestimated. Researchers took repertoire samples only after the peak T cell response had come.

Concerning this clone: The antigen is not known.

Repertoires were generated with immunoSEQ multiplex PCR, while TCRdb's copy carries only in-frame clones and drops some. The sample has some 180,000 clones, 90% to 95% seen once. Per germline, CDR1 SNHLY and CDR2 FYNNEI. The germline V and J ends were trimmed by 3 bases and 3 bases, with 9 bases remaining between them. The CDR3 has 14 residues. The chain employs TRBV2 and TRBJ1-3, with D possibly being TRBD1 (5 bases). The sample was peripheral blood, taken 28 days after the second dose of the MenACWY control vaccine. The TCR comes from an adult who received the MenACWY meningococcal vaccine as a control. CDR3 DNA sequence: TGTGCCAGCAGTGAGTCCAGGGATGGAAACACCATATATTTT. Its translation is CASSESRDGNTIYF.